This T cell receptor (beta chain) was captured in a study of T cells after posttransplantation cyclophosphamide. Whole-study findings and limits: Later blood repertoires were often dominated by clones from the donor CD8+ memory compartment. Recipient CMV seropositivity and CMV reactivation strongly tracked TRB clonality.

Germline V gives CDR1 GTSNPN, CDR2 SVGIG (reference sequence). This CDR3 is built from 13 residues. Trimming took off 4 bases at V and 1 base at J, with 10 bases between the two ends. As regards this clone: The antigen is unknown.

The protocol was immunoSEQ multiplex PCR, while the TCRdb copy is restricted to in-frame clones and leaves out a portion. This table has thousands of clones, almost 85% appearing once. A marrow graft followed busulfan-fludarabine conditioning, with cyclophosphamide on days +3 and +4. The rearrangement uses TRBV30 and TRBJ1-1; the D is unclear. This TCR came from a female patient aged 50-59 years who received an allogeneic stem cell transplant from a related donor, was CMV-positive, and had no GVHD. Some of the T cells may derive from the graft donor. This material consisted of CD8+ T cells sorted from PBMCs, taken about 1,500 days after allogeneic stem cell transplant with posttransplant cyclophosphamide. The CDR3 DNA follows: TGTGCCTGGAAACCGGGTTGGAACACTGAAGCTTTCTTT. This gives the protein CAWKPGWNTEAFF.